The entry that follows covers one T cell receptor beta chain sequence. Researchers amplified the TCR beta CDR3 regions from RNA transcripts. Carried out on the TCR CDR3, a first-round RT-PCR used the HTBI primer set. MiXCR was run by TCRdb on the multiplex PCR reads, yielding one entry per CDR3 protein. The data contain around 340,000 distinct CDR3 sequences, under 25% of them seen just once; the ten biggest clones take up 50%. These data come from a study of T cells in Graves' hyperthyroidism and ophthalmopathy. The overall study: Peripheral blood was acquired at first diagnosis, ahead of any therapy whatsoever.

This CDR3 region has 15 residues. Germline-derived CDR1 and CDR2 are MGHDK and SYGVNS. Between the trimmed V and J ends, which lost 3 bases and 5 bases, there was a span of 16 bases. Uncontrolled infection, other autoimmune disease, pregnancy and lactation each barred patients from inclusion. The sequenced sample was blood. The chain has TRBV25-1 and TRBJ2-5; D is undetermined. This clonotype was sampled from a woman aged 45 to 65 with Graves' hyperthyroidism. The CDR3 protein is CASSDGVRSEETQYF. CDR3 bases: TGTGCCAGCAGTGATGGGGTGCGTTCCGAGGAGACCCAGTACTTC.